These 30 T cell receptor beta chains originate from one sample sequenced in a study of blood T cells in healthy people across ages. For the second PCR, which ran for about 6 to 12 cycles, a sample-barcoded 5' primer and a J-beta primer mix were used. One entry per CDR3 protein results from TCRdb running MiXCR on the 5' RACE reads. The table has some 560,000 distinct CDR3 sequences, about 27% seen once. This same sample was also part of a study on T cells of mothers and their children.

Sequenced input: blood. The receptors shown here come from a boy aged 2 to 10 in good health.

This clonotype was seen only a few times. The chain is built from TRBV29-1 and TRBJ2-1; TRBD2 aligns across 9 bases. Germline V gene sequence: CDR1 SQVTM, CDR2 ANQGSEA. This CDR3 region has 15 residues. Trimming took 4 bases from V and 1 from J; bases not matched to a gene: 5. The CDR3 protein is CSVGIAGVSYNEQFF. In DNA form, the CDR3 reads TGCAGCGTTGGTATAGCGGGAGTGTCCTACAATGAGCAGTTCTTC.

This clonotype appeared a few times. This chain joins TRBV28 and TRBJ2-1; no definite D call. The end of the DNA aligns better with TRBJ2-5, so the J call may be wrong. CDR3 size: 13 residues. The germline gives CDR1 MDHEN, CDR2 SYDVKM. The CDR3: CASSLLPQETQYF. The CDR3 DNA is TGTGCCAGCAGTTTATTACCGCAGGAGACCCAGTACTTC.

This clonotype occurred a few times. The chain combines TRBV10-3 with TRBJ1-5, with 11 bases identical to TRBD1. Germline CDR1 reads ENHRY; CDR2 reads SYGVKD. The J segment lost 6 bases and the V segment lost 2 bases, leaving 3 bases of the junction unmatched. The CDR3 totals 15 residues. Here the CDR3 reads CAISEGQGAGQPQHF. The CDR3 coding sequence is TGTGCCATCAGTGAGGGACAGGGGGCCGGTCAGCCCCAGCATTTT.

This chain's CDR3 is CASSLDVGQETQYF. The CDR3 DNA reads TGCGCCAGCAGCTTGGACGTGGGACAAGAGACCCAGTACTTC. The gene calls are TRBV5-1 and TRBJ2-5; D not certain. This CDR3 region has 14 residues. The germline V gene has CDR1 SGHRS and CDR2 YFSETQ. V was shortened by 0 bases and J by 2 bases, with 8 bases between the two germline ends.

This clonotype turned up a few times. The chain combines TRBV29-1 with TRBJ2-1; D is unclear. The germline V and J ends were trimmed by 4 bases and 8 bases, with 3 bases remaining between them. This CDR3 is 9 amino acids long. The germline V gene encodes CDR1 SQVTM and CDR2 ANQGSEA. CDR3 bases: TGCAGCGTTGGTGATGAGCAGTTCTTC. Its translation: CSVGDEQFF.

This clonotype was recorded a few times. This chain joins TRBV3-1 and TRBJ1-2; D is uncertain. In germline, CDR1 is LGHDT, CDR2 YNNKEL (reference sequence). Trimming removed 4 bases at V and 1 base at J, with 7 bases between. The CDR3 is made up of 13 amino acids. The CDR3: CASSRGGNYGYTF. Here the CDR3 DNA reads TGTGCCAGCAGCCGAGGCGGTAACTATGGCTACACCTTC.

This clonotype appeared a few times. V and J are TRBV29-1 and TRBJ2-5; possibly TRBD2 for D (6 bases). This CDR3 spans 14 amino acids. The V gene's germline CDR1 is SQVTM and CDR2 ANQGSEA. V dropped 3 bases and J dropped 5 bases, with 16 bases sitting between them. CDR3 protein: CSVEGKLARETQYF. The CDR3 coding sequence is TGCAGCGTTGAGGGGAAACTAGCCCGGGAGACCCAGTACTTC.

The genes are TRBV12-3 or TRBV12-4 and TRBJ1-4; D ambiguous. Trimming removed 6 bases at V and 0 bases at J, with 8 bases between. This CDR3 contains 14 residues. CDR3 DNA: TGTGCCAGCAGACCAGCTGCAACTAATGAAAAACTGTTTTTT. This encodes CASRPAATNEKLFF.

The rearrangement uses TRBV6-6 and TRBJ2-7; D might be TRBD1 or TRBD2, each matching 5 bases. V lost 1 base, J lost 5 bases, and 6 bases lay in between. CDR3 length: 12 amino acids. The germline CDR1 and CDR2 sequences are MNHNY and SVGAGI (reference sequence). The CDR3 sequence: CASSYWGNEQYF. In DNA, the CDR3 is TGTGCCAGCAGTTACTGGGGGAACGAGCAGTACTTC.

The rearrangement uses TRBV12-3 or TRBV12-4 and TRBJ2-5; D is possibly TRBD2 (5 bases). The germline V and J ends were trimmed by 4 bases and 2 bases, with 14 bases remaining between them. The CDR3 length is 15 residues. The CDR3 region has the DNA TGTGCCAGCAGTTCTAAGGTTCGGGGACAAGAGACCCAGTACTTC. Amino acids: CASSSKVRGQETQYF.

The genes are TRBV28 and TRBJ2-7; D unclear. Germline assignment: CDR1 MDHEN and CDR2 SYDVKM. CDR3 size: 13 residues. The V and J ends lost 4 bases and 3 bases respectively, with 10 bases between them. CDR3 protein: CASSSPPSYEQYF. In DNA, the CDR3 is TGTGCCAGCAGTTCCCCGCCCAGCTACGAGCAGTACTTC.

CDR3 residues: CASSLGSGQASYNEQFF. CDR3 in DNA: TGTGCCAGCAGCTTAGGGTCAGGACAGGCATCCTACAATGAGCAGTTCTTC. V gene TRBV7-9 combines with J gene TRBJ2-1, with 7 bases fitting TRBD1. J was trimmed by 1 base and V by 1 base; bases with no gene match: 7. From germline, CDR1 is SEHNR and CDR2 FQNEAQ (reference sequence). This CDR3 spans 17 amino acids.

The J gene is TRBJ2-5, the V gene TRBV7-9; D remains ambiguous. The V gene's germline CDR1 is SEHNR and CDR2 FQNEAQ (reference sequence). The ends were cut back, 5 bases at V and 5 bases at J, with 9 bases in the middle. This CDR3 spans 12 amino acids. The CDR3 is CASSTVGETQYF. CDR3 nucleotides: TGTGCCAGCAGCACCGTAGGGGAGACCCAGTACTTC.

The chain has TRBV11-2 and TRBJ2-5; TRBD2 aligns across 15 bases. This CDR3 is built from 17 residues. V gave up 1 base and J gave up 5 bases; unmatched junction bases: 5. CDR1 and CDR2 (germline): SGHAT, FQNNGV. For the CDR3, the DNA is TGTGCCAGCAGCTTAGGGACTAGCGGGGGGGGTCAGGAGACCCAGTACTTC. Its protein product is CASSLGTSGGGQETQYF.

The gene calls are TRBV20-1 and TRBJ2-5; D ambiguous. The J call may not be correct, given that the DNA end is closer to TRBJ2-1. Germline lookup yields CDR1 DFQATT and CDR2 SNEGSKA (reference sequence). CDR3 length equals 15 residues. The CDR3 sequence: CSAKKGERNPDEQFF. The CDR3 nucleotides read TGCAGTGCCAAAAAGGGCGAGCGAAACCCCGATGAGCAGTTCTTC.

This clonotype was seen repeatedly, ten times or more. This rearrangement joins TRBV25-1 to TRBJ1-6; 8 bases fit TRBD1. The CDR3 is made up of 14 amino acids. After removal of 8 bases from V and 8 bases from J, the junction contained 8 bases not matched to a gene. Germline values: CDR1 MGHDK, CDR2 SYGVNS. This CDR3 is CASHPGQVDSPLHF. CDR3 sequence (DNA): TGTGCCAGCCATCCGGGACAGGTAGATTCACCCCTCCACTTT.

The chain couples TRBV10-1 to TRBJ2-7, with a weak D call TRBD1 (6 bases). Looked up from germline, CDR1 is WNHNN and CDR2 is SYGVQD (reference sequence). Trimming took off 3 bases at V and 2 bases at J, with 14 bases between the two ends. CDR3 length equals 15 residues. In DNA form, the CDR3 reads TGCGCCAGCAGTGAAGGTCCACAGGGACCCTACGAGCAGTACTTC. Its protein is CASSEGPQGPYEQYF.

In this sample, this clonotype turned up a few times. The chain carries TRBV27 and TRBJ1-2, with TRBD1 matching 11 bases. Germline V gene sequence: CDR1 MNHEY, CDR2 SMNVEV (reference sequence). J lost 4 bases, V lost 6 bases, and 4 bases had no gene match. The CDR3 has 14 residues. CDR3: CASRRTGGPYGYTF. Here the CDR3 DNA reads TGTGCCAGCAGACGGACAGGGGGCCCCTATGGCTACACCTTC.

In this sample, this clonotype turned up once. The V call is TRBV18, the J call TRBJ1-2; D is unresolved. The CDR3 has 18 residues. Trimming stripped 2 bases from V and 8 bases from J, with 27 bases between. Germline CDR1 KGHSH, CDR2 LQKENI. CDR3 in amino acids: CASSPKLGDPEVRIGYTF. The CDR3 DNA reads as TGTGCCAGCTCACCAAAGTTGGGAGATCCTGAAGTTCGGATCGGCTACACCTTC.

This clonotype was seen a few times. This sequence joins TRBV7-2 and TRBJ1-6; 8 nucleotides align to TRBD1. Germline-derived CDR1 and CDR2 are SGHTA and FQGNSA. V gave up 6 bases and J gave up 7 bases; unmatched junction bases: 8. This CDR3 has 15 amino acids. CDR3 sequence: CASRLDRADNSPLHF. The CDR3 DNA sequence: TGTGCCAGCAGACTGGACAGGGCGGACAATTCACCCCTCCACTTT.

This chain's CDR3 is CSARRPSGSSDEQYF. The DNA for the CDR3 is TGCAGTGCTAGACGCCCTAGCGGGAGTTCCGACGAGCAGTACTTC. The chain couples TRBV20-1 to TRBJ2-7, with 10 bases identical to TRBD2. Germline loops: CDR1 DFQATT, CDR2 SNEGSKA (reference sequence). CDR3 length equals 15 residues. Losses at the gene ends were 2 bases for V and 5 bases for J; bases not matched to a gene: 9.

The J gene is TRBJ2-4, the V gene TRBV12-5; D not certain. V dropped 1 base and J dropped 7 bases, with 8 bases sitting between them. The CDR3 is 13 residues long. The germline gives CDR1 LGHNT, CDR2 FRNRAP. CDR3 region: CASGLELENIQYF. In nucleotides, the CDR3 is TGTGCTAGTGGTTTGGAACTGGAGAACATTCAGTACTTC.

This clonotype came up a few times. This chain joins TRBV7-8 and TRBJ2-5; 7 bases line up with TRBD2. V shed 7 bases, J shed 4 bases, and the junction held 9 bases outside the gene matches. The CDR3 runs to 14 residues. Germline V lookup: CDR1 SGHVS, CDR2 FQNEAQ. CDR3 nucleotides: TGTGCCAGCATAAAAAGGTCGGGGGGAGAGACCCAGTACTTC. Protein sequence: CASIKRSGGETQYF. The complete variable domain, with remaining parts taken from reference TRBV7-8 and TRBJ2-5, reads GAGVSQSPRYKVAKRGQDVALRCDPISGHVSLFWYQQALGQGPEFLTYFQNEAQLDKSGLPSDRFFAERPEGSVSTLKIQRTQQEDSAVYLCASIKRSGGETQYFGPGTRLLVL.

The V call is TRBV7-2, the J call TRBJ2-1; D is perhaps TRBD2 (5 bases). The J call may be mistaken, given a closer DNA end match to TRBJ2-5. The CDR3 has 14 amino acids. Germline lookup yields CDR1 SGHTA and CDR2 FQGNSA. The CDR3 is CASSLRLPKGTQYF. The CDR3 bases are TGTGCCAGCAGCTTAAGACTACCCAAGGGGACCCAGTACTTC.

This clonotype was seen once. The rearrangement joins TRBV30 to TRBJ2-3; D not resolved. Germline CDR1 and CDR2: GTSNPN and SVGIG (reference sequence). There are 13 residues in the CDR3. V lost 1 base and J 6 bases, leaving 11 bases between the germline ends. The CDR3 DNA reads TGTGCCTGGAGTGGCGGCCCTCTTGATACGCAGTATTTT. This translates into CAWSGGPLDTQYF.

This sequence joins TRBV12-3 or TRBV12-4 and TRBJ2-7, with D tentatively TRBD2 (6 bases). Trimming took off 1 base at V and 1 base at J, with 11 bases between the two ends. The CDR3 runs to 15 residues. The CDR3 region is CASSLGLGLSYEQYF. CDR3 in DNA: TGTGCCAGCAGTTTAGGACTAGGACTATCCTACGAGCAGTACTTC.

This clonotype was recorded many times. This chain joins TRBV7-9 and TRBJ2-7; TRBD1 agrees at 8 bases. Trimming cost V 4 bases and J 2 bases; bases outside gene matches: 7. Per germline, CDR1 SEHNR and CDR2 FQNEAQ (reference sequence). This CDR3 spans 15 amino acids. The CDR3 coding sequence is TGTGCCAGCAGCTCCCCGACAGGGGCGACCTACGAGCAGTACTTC. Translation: CASSSPTGATYEQYF.

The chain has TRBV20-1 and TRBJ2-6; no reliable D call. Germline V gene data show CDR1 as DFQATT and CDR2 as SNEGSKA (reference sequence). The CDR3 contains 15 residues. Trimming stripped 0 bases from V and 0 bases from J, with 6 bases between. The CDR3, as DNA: TGCAGTGCTAGAGATTCAGGCTCTGGGGCCAACGTCCTGACTTTC. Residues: CSARDSGSGANVLTF.

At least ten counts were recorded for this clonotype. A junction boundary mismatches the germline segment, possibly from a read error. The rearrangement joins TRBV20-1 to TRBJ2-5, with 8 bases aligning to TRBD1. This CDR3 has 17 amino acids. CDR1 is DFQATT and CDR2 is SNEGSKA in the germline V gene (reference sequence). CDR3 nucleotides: TGCAGTGCCAGAGGAGGACAGGGTGCCAAGATGGGAGAGACCCAGTACTTC. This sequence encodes CSARGGQGAKMGETQYF.

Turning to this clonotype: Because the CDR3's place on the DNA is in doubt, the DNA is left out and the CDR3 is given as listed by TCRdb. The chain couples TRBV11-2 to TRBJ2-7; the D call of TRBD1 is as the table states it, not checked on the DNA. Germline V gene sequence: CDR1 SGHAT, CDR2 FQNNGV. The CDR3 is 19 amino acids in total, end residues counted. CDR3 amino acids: CASSPDFGPGSPNTYEQYF.